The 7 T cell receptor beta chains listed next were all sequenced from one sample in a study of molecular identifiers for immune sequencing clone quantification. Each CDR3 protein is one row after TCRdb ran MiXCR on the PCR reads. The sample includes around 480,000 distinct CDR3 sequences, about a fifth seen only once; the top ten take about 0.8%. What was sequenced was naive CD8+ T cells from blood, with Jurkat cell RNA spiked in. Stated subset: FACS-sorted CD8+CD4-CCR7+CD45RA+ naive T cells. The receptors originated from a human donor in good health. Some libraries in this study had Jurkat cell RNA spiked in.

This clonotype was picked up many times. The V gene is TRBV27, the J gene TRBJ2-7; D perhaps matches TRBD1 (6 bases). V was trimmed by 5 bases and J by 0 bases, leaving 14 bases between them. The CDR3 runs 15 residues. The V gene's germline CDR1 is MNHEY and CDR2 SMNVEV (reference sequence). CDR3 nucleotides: TGTGCCAGCAGTCCCAAGGACAGTTACTCCTACGAGCAGTACTTC. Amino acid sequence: CASSPKDSYSYEQYF.

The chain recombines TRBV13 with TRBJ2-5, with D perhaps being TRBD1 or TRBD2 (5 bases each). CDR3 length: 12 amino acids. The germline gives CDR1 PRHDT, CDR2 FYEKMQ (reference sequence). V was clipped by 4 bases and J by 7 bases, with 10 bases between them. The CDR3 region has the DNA TGTGCCAGCAGCTCCGCTGGGGGGACCCAGTACTTC. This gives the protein CASSSAGGTQYF.

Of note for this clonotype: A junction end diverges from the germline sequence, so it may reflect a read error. In nucleotides, the CDR3 is TGTGCCAGCAGCTTGGGGGGCAGCTCCTACGGGCAGTACTTC. This sequence encodes CASSLGGSSYGQYF. The rearrangement uses TRBV5-6 and TRBJ2-7; D is possibly TRBD1 (5 bases). This CDR3 is built from 14 residues. From germline, CDR1 is SGHDT and CDR2 YYEEEE. Together with reference TRBV5-6 and TRBJ2-7, the CDR3 gives the full variable domain: DAGVTQSPTHLIKTRGQQVTLRCSPKSGHDTVSWYQQALGQGPQFIFQYYEEEERQRGNFPDRFSGHQFPNYSSELNVNALLLGDSALYLCASSLGGSSYGQYFGPGTRLTVT.

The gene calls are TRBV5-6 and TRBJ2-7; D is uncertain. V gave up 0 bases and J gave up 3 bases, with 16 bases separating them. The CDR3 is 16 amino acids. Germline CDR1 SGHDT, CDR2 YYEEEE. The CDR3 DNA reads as TGTGCCAGCAGCTTGGCCGTAAGAGACGGCGGCTACGAGCAGTACTTC. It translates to CASSLAVRDGGYEQYF.

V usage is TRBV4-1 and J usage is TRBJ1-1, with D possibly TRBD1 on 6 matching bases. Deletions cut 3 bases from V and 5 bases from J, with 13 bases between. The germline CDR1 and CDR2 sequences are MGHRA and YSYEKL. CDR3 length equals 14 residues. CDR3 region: CASSHPGEKTEAFF. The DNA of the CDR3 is TGCGCCAGCAGCCACCCAGGGGAGAAAACTGAAGCTTTCTTT.

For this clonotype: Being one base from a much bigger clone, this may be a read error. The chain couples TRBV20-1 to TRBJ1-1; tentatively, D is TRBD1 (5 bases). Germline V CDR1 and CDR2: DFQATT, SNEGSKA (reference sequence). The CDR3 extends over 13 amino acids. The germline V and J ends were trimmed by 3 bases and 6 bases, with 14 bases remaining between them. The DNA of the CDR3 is TGCAGTGCTAGTGCCGGGGGGTGGGCTGAAGCTTTCTTT. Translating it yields CSASAGGWAEAFF.

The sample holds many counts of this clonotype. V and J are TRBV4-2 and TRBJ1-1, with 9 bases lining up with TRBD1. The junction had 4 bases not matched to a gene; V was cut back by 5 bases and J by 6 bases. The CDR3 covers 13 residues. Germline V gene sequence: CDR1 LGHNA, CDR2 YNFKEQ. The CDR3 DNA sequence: TGTGCCAGCAGCTGGAGACAGGGGGCTGAAGCTTTCTTT. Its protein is CASSWRQGAEAFF.